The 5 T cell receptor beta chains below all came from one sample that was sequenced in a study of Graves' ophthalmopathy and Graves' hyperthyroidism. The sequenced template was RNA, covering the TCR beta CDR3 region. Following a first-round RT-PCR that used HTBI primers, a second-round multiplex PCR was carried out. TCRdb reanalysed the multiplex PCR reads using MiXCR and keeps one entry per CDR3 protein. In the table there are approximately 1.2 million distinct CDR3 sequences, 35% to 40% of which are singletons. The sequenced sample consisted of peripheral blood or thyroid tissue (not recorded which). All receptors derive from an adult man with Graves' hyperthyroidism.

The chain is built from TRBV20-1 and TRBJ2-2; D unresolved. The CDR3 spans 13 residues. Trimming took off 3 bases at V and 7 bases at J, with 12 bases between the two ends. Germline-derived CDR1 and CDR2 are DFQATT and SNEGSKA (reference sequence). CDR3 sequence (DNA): TGCAGTGCTAGTAAAAACACGCTCGGGGAGCTGTTTTTT. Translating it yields CSASKNTLGELFF.

The CDR3 region has the DNA TGTGCCAGCATCGCGCGGGAGGTCCCCGGGGAGCTGTTTTTT. Its protein is CASIAREVPGELFF. The chain uses TRBV12-3 or TRBV12-4 and TRBJ2-2; 8 bases align to TRBD2. V dropped 7 bases and J dropped 6; count of bases not matched to a gene: 7. This CDR3 comprises 14 residues.

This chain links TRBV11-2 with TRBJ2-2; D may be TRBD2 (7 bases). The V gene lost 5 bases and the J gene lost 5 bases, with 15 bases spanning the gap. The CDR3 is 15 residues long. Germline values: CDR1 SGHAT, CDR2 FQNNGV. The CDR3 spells CASSQGGVGTGELFF. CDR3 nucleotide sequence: TGTGCCAGCAGCCAAGGGGGGGTAGGGACCGGGGAGCTGTTTTTT.

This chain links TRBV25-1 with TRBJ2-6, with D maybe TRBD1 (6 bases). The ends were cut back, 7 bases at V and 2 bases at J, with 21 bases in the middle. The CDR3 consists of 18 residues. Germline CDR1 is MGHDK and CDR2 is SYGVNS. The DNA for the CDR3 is TGTGCCAGCATGGGGGCCACCGGGGCAGGGACTGGGGCCAACGTCCTGACTTTC. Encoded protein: CASMGATGAGTGANVLTF.

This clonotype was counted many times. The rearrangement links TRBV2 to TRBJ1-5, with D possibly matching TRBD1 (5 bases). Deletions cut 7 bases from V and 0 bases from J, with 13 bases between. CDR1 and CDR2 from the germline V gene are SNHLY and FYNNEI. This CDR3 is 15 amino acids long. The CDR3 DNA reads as TGTGCCAGCACCGAGGGGACCTATAGCAATCAGCCCCAGCATTTT. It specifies CASTEGTYSNQPQHF.